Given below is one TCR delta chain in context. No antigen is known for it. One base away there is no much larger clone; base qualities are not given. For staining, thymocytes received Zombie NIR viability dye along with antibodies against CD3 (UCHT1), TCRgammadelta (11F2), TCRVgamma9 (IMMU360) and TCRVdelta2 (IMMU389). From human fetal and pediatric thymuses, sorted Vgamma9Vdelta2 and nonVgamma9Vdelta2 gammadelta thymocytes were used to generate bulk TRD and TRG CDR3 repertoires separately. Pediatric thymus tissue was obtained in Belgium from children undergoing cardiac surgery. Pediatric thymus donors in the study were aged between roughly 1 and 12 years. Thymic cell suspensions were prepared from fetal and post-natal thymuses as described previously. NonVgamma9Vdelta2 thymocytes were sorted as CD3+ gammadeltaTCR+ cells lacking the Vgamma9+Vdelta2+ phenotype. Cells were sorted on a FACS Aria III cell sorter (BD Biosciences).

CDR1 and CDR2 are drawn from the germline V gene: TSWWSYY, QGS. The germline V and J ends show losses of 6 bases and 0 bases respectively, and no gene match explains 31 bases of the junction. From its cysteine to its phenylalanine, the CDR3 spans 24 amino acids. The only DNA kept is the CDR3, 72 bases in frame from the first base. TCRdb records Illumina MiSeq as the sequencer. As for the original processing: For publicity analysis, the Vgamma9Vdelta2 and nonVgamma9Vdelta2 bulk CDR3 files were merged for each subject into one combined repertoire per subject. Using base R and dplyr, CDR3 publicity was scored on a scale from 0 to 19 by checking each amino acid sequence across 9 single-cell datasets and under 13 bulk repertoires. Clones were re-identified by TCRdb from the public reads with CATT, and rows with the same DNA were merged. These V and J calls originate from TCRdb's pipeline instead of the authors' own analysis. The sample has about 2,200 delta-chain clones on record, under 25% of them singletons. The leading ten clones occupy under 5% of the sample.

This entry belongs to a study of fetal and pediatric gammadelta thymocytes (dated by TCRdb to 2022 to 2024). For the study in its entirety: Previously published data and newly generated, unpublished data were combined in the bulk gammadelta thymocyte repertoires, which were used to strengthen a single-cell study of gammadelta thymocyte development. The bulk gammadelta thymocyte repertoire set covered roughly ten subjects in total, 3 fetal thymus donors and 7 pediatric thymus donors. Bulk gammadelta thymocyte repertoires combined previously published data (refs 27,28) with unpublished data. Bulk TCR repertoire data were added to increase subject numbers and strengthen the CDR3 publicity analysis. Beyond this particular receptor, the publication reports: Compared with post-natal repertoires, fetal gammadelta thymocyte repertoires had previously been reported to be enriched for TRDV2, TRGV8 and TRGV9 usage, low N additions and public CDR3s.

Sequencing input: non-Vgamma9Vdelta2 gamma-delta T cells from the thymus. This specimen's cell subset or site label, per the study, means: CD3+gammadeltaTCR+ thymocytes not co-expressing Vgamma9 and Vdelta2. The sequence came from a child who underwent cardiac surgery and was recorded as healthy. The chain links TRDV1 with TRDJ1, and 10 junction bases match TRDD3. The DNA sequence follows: TGTGCTCTTGGTGAAACTAGTGGGGTTACTACTGGGGGATCCGAAGTTTTCTACACCGATAAACTCATCTTT. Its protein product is CALGETSGVTTGGSEVFYTDKLIF.